The text below deals with one T cell receptor (beta chain). This sample was included in a study of T cell changes during pregnancy in multiple sclerosis. The length of the CDR3 is 13 residues. The germline V gene has CDR1 SQVTM and CDR2 ANQGSEA. V dropped 6 bases and J dropped 5; count of bases not matched to a gene: 9. Clones were read by immunoSEQ multiplex PCR, and TCRdb kept only the in-frame ones, dropping some. The sample lists some 79,000 clones; around 90% were seen once. The chain carries TRBV29-1 and TRBJ2-7; 8 bases map to TRBD2. The sequenced sample was CD4+ T cells from peripheral blood mononuclear cells, obtained in the second trimester of pregnancy. This receptor was obtained from a female donor with multiple sclerosis, enrolled in a pregnancy study. The DNA for the CDR3 is TGCAGCGTACTGACAAGCGGGAGCCACGAGCAGTACTTC. It codes for CSVLTSGSHEQYF.